These T cell receptor beta chains were read from a single sample in a study of cytomegalovirus exposure and HLA in healthy donors. The method was immunoSEQ multiplex PCR; TCRdb's version includes in-frame clones alone and lacks a portion of them. The table records about 110,000 clones, roughly three fifths of them present only once. Sequences were obtained from PBMCs. The receptor source for this set is a man aged 25-45 years in good health and CMV-seropositive. Each CDR3 is given with its conserved first and last residue. The order of the fields is J gene, clone size, V gene, D gene, CDR3 protein, CDR3 DNA. A D gene is named only where the DNA matches it firmly. Rows give clone size only sometimes, using once, few, many, or a class for an expanded clone.

J: TRBJ2-7; size: -; V: TRBV2; D: TRBD1; CDR3: CASSEGTGGSNEQYF; DNA: TGTGCCAGCAGTGAAGGAACAGGGGGTTCTAACGAGCAGTACTTC
J: TRBJ2-5; size: once; V: TRBV7-9; D: -; CDR3: CASSLGGETKYF; DNA: TGTGCCAGCAGCTTAGGGGGGGAGACCAAGTACTTC
J: TRBJ1-3; size: -; V: TRBV7-2; D: -; CDR3: CASSPGAFSGNTIYF; DNA: TGTGCCAGCAGCCCAGGGGCTTTCTCTGGAAACACCATATATTTT
J: TRBJ2-7; size: -; V: TRBV27; D: -; CDR3: CASSGLPHEQYF; DNA: TGTGCCAGCAGTGGCCTCCCCCACGAGCAGTACTTC
J: TRBJ1-2; size: few; V: TRBV7-2; D: -; CDR3: CASTHKGGSGGYTF; DNA: TGTGCCAGCACCCATAAGGGAGGGTCGGGTGGCTACACCTTC
J: TRBJ2-7; size: few; V: TRBV7-8; D: TRBD1; CDR3: CASSPDRATYEQYF; DNA: TGTGCCAGCAGCCCGGACAGGGCTACCTACGAGCAGTACTTC
J: TRBJ1-2; size: -; V: TRBV6-5; D: -; CDR3: CASRSGGGYTF; DNA: TGTGCCAGCAGGTCGGGAGGAGGCTACACCTTC
J: TRBJ1-1; size: -; V: TRBV21-1; D: -; CDR3: CASSRSGTPNTEAFF; DNA: TGTGCCAGCAGCAGATCCGGGACACCGAACACTGAAGCTTTCTTT
J: TRBJ2-5; size: -; V: TRBV20-1; D: -; CDR3: CSANGGETQYF; DNA: TGCAGCGCTAACGGAGGAGAGACCCAGTACTTC
J: TRBJ1-1; size: -; V: TRBV6-5; D: TRBD1; CDR3: CASSFQPGGGLQAFF; DNA: TGTGCCAGCAGTTTCCAACCAGGGGGCGGCTTACAGGCTTTCTTT
J: TRBJ1-2; size: few; V: TRBV2; D: -; CDR3: CASSEAGWAYGYTF; DNA: TGTGCCAGCAGTGAGGCAGGCTGGGCCTATGGCTACACCTTC
J: TRBJ1-2; size: few; V: TRBV6-5; D: -; CDR3: CASRSPDNFGYTF; DNA: TGTGCCAGCAGATCACCCGACAATTTTGGCTACACCTTC
J: TRBJ2-3; size: -; V: TRBV2; D: TRBD1; CDR3: CASSGQGALYTQYF; DNA: TGTGCCAGCAGTGGACAGGGGGCTTTGTATACGCAGTATTTT
J: TRBJ2-1; size: -; V: TRBV29-1; D: -; CDR3: CSVVSQGGYRYYNEQFF; DNA: TGCAGCGTTGTAAGTCAGGGTGGCTACCGCTACTACAATGAGCAGTTCTTC
J: TRBJ1-2; size: -; V: TRBV4-1; D: TRBD1; CDR3: CASSLGQGNYGYTF; DNA: TGCGCCAGCAGCCTGGGACAGGGGAACTATGGCTACACCTTC
J: TRBJ1-1; size: -; V: TRBV6-5; D: TRBD1; CDR3: CASSGQGGDTEAFF; DNA: TGTGCCAGCTCAGGACAGGGAGGAGACACTGAAGCTTTCTTT
J: TRBJ1-1; size: -; V: TRBV5-1; D: TRBD1; CDR3: CASADRGWPGAEAFF; DNA: TGCGCCAGCGCGGACAGGGGATGGCCTGGGGCTGAAGCTTTCTTT